This T cell receptor beta chain was obtained from a study of blood T cell repertoires in COVID-19. Study context: Acute and convalescent COVID-19 samples came from the United States, Italy and Spain. Sample material is recorded as cDNA or gDNA derived from T cells, B-cell-depleted T cells, or PBMCs.

Authors' processing steps: Reference gene primer amplification yielded estimated nucleated cell counts. Assay used: immunoSEQ multiplex PCR; TCRdb lists only in-frame clones, some missing. The DNA gave D and trimming, while V, J and clone size come from that table. The sample has roughly 140,000 clones; 80% to 90% are singletons. The germline gives CDR1 MGHDK, CDR2 SYGVNS. The CDR3 has 16 residues. Trimming shortened V by 5 bases and J by 1 base, and 17 bases separated the two germline ends. Source material: peripheral blood. The chain couples TRBV25-1 to TRBJ2-5; tentative D call: TRBD2 (5 bases). The TCR comes from a man aged 60 to 69 with active or convalescent COVID-19. In DNA, the CDR3 is TGTGCCAGCAGTTTTGGACTCACGACTGCCCAAGAGACCCAGTACTTC. Translation: CASSFGLTTAQETQYF.